The rows below give T cell receptor beta chains drawn from one sample of a study of cytotoxic CD8 clonotypes in ibrutinib-treated CLL. The data were produced by immunoSEQ multiplex PCR, yet TCRdb's version contains in-frame clones alone and is incomplete. The sample shows around 300,000 clones, roughly 80% of them seen only once. The specimen comprised PBMCs, sampled before ibrutinib treatment. Receptor source: a human donor with chronic lymphocytic leukemia. Each CDR3 is given with its conserved first and last residue. D genes are given only for firm matches. A clone size is listed for some rows: how often the clone was seen (once, few, many), or a class if it is expanded.

TGTGCCAGCAGCGAAGGGACTAGCGGACTAGCCAAAAACATTCAGTACTTC,CASSEGTSGLAKNIQYF,TRBJ2-4,TRBD2,.,TRBV9
TGCGCCAGCAGCGCCGTCCAGGTATCCTATGGCTACACCTTC,CASSAVQVSYGYTF,TRBJ1-2,.,.,TRBV5-1
TGTGCCACCAGCCTCAGGGGTTCCAATCAGCCCCAGCATTTT,CATSLRGSNQPQHF,TRBJ1-5,.,.,TRBV15
TGTGCCAGCATTCCCGGGACTTCTAGCACAGATACGCAGTATTTT,CASIPGTSSTDTQYF,TRBJ2-3,.,.,TRBV7-9
TGTGCCAGCAGTTTTAGGGGGGTGAGGTCACCCCTCCACTTT,CASSFRGVRSPLHF,TRBJ1-6,.,.,TRBV27
TGCAGCGTTACCGGGACAGGGTCCTACGAGCAGTACTTC,CSVTGTGSYEQYF,TRBJ2-7,TRBD1,.,TRBV29-1
TGTGCCAGCAGCGTTCTTCCCAATACAAATGAGCAGTTCTTC,CASSVLPNTNEQFF,TRBJ2-1,.,.,TRBV9
TGTGCCAGCACAACGGGGGGGCATCAGCCCCAGCATTTT,CASTTGGHQPQHF,TRBJ1-5,.,.,TRBV28
TGTGCCAGCAGCCCCATGGGGACGCCCGGGGGCTACGAGCAGTACTTC,CASSPMGTPGGYEQYF,TRBJ2-7,.,.,TRBV5-8
TGTGCCAGCAGCTACCGGGGCATCCCCTCTGAAAGCTCCTACGAGCAGTACTTC,CASSYRGIPSESSYEQYF,TRBJ2-7,.,.,TRBV5-4
TGTGCCACCCTCCGGCCCAGGGCACCGTGGGAGCAGTACTTC,CATLRPRAPWEQYF,TRBJ2-7,.,once,TRBV13
TGTGCCAGCAGCTCGAACCGACTAGCGCTTCAGTTCTTC,CASSSNRLALQFF,TRBJ2-1,TRBD2,.,TRBV5-4
TGTGCCAGCAGCAAGGGGGCTAGCAGAGCCTACGAGCAGTACTTC,CASSKGASRAYEQYF,TRBJ2-7,TRBD1,.,TRBV27
TGTGCCAGCAGTTCTGGGCCCACCGGGGAGCTGTTTTTT,CASSSGPTGELFF,TRBJ2-2,.,.,TRBV27
TGTGCCAGCAGTGAGCGACGACAGCCAGGGGCCAACGTCCTGACTTTC,CASSERRQPGANVLTF,TRBJ2-6,.,.,TRBV2
TGTGCCAGCAGCCCCCATGGGGTATCGGGTGAAAAACTGTTTTTT,CASSPHGVSGEKLFF,TRBJ1-4,.,.,TRBV7-2
TGTGCCAGCAGCTTACAGGGTCCTGACGGGGAGCTGTTTTTT,CASSLQGPDGELFF,TRBJ2-2,.,few,TRBV9
TGTGCCAGCAGCCCCCCCAGACTAGCGGGCAGCACAGATACGCAGTATTTT,CASSPPRLAGSTDTQYF,TRBJ2-3,TRBD2,once,TRBV7-8
TGTGCCTGGAGTGTACCTTCCCATTCCAATGAGCAGTTCTTC,CAWSVPSHSNEQFF,TRBJ2-1,.,.,TRBV30
TGCGCCAGCAGCTTGGTCGGGAGAGCGGACAATGAGCAGTTCTTC,CASSLVGRADNEQFF,TRBJ2-1,.,once,TRBV5-1
TGTGCCAGCAGCTTCGGACAGGACATTGAAAAACTCATGAACACTGAAGCTTTCTTT,CASSFGQDIEKLMNTEAFF,TRBJ1-1,TRBD1,.,TRBV7-6
TGTGCCAGCAGCCAAGCCGAACAGGGGGCGGGGGAGACCCAGTACTTC,CASSQAEQGAGETQYF,TRBJ2-5,TRBD1,.,TRBV4-2
TGTGCCAGCAGCCAAGAGTCCCCAGACACAGATACGCAGTATTTT,CASSQESPDTDTQYF,TRBJ2-3,.,.,TRBV4-2
TGTGCCAGCAGCTTAGATCAGTGGGGTCTCATAGACATGGAGACCCAGTACTTC,CASSLDQWGLIDMETQYF,TRBJ2-5,.,.,TRBV11-2
TGTGCCAGCAGCCAAGACCAGATCCAAGAGACCCAGTACTTC,CASSQDQIQETQYF,TRBJ2-5,.,.,TRBV4-2
TGCGCCAGCAGCCTTGGACTAGCGGGGGACCAAGAGACCCAGTACTTC,CASSLGLAGDQETQYF,TRBJ2-5,TRBD2,.,TRBV4-3
TGTGCCAGCAGCTTAGATTTCGGACAGTATAGCAATCAGCCCCAGCATTTT,CASSLDFGQYSNQPQHF,TRBJ1-5,.,.,TRBV7-2
TGTGCCACCAGCAGAGTCCCTCTAACGGCTAGCGGGAGATACGAGCAGTACTTC,CATSRVPLTASGRYEQYF,TRBJ2-7,TRBD2,.,TRBV15
TGTGCCAGCAGCTTAGCGGAGTATGAAGCTTTCTTT,CASSLAEYEAFF,TRBJ1-1,.,.,TRBV7-9
TGTGCCAGCAGCTCGGGGACAGTCCGCTCCTACGAGCAGTACTTC,CASSSGTVRSYEQYF,TRBJ2-7,TRBD1,.,TRBV28
TGTGCCAGCAGCTTAGCCGTGGGAACCTACGAGCAGTACTTC,CASSLAVGTYEQYF,TRBJ2-7,.,.,TRBV7-6
TGTGCCAGCAGCCCCGCGGGTTCTGGAAACACCATATATTTT,CASSPAGSGNTIYF,TRBJ1-3,.,.,TRBV7-2
TGTGCCAGCAGTCGAAGCTTAGGAGCGGGAGGGCCCTACGAGCAGTACTTC,CASSRSLGAGGPYEQYF,TRBJ2-7,TRBD2,.,TRBV27
TGTGCCATCAGTGCAGGAGGGCTAGCGGGACAAGAGACCCAGTACTTC,CAISAGGLAGQETQYF,TRBJ2-5,TRBD2,.,TRBV10-3
TGTGCCAGCAGCCAAAATCCGGGACAGGGATCGGGCGGCACAGATACGCAGTATTTT,CASSQNPGQGSGGTDTQYF,TRBJ2-3,TRBD1,.,TRBV7-9
TGTGCCAGCAGCCAGGGCAGGTGGAACACTGAAGCTTTCTTT,CASSQGRWNTEAFF,TRBJ1-1,.,.,TRBV6-5
TGTGCCAGCAGCCACCCCACAGGGACCGAGCAGTACTTC,CASSHPTGTEQYF,TRBJ2-7,.,.,TRBV9
TGTGCCTGGAGGGGACAGGGGGAAAATGGCTACACCTTC,CAWRGQGENGYTF,TRBJ1-2,TRBD1,.,TRBV30
TGTGCCAGCAGCTTCCAGGTACTCTCCGGGGAGCTGTTTTTT,CASSFQVLSGELFF,TRBJ2-2,.,.,TRBV6-6
TGTGCCAGCAGCTTGGGTCCGGGACAGAGCTACGAGCAGTACTTC,CASSLGPGQSYEQYF,TRBJ2-7,TRBD1,few,TRBV5-6
TGCGCCAGCAGCCAAGTCGGGGGTTCGGCAGATACGCAGTATTTT,CASSQVGGSADTQYF,TRBJ2-3,.,.,TRBV4-3
TGTGCCAGCAGTTCTCGGGACAGGGGCAATGAGCAGTTCTTC,CASSSRDRGNEQFF,TRBJ2-1,TRBD1,.,TRBV28
TGCAGTGCTCCGGACGTTGAAGCTTTCTTT,CSAPDVEAFF,TRBJ1-1,.,.,TRBV20-1
TGTGCCAGTAGTATAGACACCAATCAGCCCCAGCATTTT,CASSIDTNQPQHF,TRBJ1-5,.,.,TRBV19
TGTGCCAGCAGCTTAGATCGGGGCCAGGGTTTGACTTTCTTT,CASSLDRGQGLTFF,TRBJ1-1,.,.,TRBV11-2
TGTGCCAGTAGTATGAGGGCTGGACAGGGAGCTTGGCAGCCCCAGCATTTT,CASSMRAGQGAWQPQHF,TRBJ1-5,TRBD1,.,TRBV19
TGTGCCAGCAGTGCAGGCGAGCAGTACTTC,CASSAGEQYF,TRBJ2-7,.,few,TRBV2
TGTGCCAGCGGACAGGCCAGAGGGGACACCGGGGAGCTGTTTTTT,CASGQARGDTGELFF,TRBJ2-2,TRBD1,.,TRBV5-8
TGTGCCAGCAGCTTAGCCTCCCTAGCTTCTTACGAGCAGTACTTC,CASSLASLASYEQYF,TRBJ2-7,.,few,TRBV7-8
TGTGCCAGCAGCTTTTCTTCTAGCGGGAGTATCTACGAGCAGTACTTC,CASSFSSSGSIYEQYF,TRBJ2-7,TRBD2,.,TRBV7-2
TGTGCCAGCAGTGAATATCCGGGCAGGGGTCGATTCTCCGAGCAGTACTTC,CASSEYPGRGRFSEQYF,TRBJ2-7,.,.,TRBV25-1
TGTGCCAGCAGCTTAGGAATTAGGGCCGGCACTGAAGCTTTCTTT,CASSLGIRAGTEAFF,TRBJ1-1,.,.,TRBV7-8
TGCGCCAGCAGCCAAATCCCCACCGGGACCGAGAGCCTAACTAACTATGGCTACACCTTC,CASSQIPTGTESLTNYGYTF,TRBJ1-2,.,.,TRBV4-3
TGTGCCAGCAGCGTAGTGTCCCGCGCTGGCTACACCTTC,CASSVVSRAGYTF,TRBJ1-2,.,.,TRBV9
TGTGCCAGCAGCGATAGCGGGAGACCTTACGAGCAGTACTTC,CASSDSGRPYEQYF,TRBJ2-7,TRBD2,.,TRBV9
TGTGCCAGCAGCCAGGGGACTAGCGGTCTCTACGAGCAGTACTTC,CASSQGTSGLYEQYF,TRBJ2-7,TRBD2,.,TRBV7-2
TGTGCCAGCAGGGGACTAGCGGGAGGGACCCAGTACTTC,CASRGLAGGTQYF,TRBJ2-5,TRBD2,.,TRBV25-1